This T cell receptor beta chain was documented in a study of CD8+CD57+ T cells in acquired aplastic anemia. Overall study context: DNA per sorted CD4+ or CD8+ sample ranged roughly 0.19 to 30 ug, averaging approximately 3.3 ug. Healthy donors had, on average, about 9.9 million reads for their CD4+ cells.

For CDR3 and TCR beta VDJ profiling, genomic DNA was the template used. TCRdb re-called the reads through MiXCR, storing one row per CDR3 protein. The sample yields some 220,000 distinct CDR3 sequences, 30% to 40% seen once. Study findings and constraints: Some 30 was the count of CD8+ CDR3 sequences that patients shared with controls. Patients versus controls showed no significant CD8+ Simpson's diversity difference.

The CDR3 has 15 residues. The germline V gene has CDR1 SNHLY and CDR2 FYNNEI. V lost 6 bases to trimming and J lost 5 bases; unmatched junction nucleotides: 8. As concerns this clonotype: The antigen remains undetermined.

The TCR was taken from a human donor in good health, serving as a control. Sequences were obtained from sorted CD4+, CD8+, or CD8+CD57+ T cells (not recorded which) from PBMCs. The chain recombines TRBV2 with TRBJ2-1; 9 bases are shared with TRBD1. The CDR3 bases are TGTGCCAGCAGACCGGACAGGGGAATACACAATGAGCAGTTCTTC. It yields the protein CASRPDRGIHNEQFF.